This TCR beta chain was observed in a study of tumor and adjacent non-tumor tissue in lung cancer. Turning to the study itself: There were some 12 adenocarcinoma, 2 squamous cell carcinoma and 1 small cell lung cancer cases. Patients were aged about 31 to 76, some 10 men and about five women, stage I to III. About 4.2 million productive TCRbeta reads were obtained per sample on average.

The library came from three nested PCR rounds adapted from ARM-PCR protocols. TCRdb analysed the multiplex PCR reads with MiXCR anew, one entry per CDR3 protein. The sample shows more than 45,000 distinct CDR3 sequences, about two thirds of them seen only once. This sample's RNA came from whole unsorted tissue. Distant lung tissue was collected more than 3 cm away from the tumor edge. Turning to this clonotype: The junction departs from the called germline gene at one end, perhaps through a read error.

The sample was distant non-tumor lung tissue. The TCR was taken from a woman between 70 and 85 years old with non-small cell lung cancer.

CDR3 DNA: TGTGTCAGCAGCCGGCGGATTGACAATGAGCAGTTCTTC. It specifies CVSSRRIDNEQFF. The J gene is TRBJ2-1, the V gene TRBV6-2 or TRBV6-3; D remains ambiguous. Germline CDR1 is MNHEY and CDR2 is SVGEGT. This CDR3 comprises 13 residues.